Listed here are 6 T cell receptor beta chains from one sample, sequenced in a study of cytomegalovirus exposure and HLA in healthy donors. Researchers ran the PCR with 60 Vbeta and 13 Jbeta primers. The repertoire was sequenced with immunoSEQ multiplex PCR; TCRdb's copy has only in-frame clones and lacks some. The sample consists of around 27,000 clones, about 64% of them appearing once. Sequences were obtained from PBMCs. These receptors were taken from a male donor in good health and CMV-seropositive.

This chain links TRBV18 with TRBJ1-6; TRBD1 might be the D (5 bases). Germline V gene lookup returns CDR1 KGHSH and CDR2 LQKENI. The CDR3 loop spans 14 amino acids. The V end lost 4 bases, the J end lost 7 bases, and 11 bases lay between the germline ends. The CDR3 is CASSRDRTNSPLHF. The CDR3 DNA reads as TGTGCCAGCTCACGCGACAGAACCAATTCACCCCTCCACTTT.

This rearrangement joins TRBV11-1 to TRBJ2-1, with TRBD2 matching 7 bases. The CDR3 totals 15 residues. CDR1 is SGHAT and CDR2 is FQDESV in the germline V gene (reference sequence). The V gene end was trimmed by 6 bases and the J gene end by 6 bases; junction bases not matched to a gene: 11. In DNA, the CDR3 is TGTGCCAGCAGGGGAGATAGCGGGCTTGCCAATGAGCAGTTCTTC. Amino acid sequence: CASRGDSGLANEQFF.

The chain carries TRBV30 and TRBJ1-3; D is perhaps TRBD1 (6 bases). V shed 3 bases and J shed 7 bases, with 10 bases lying between them. The CDR3 is 12 amino acids. Germline V gives CDR1 GTSNPN, CDR2 SVGIG (reference sequence). Here the CDR3 DNA reads TGTGCCTGGAGGGGGGCGCGGAACACCATATATTTT. It translates to CAWRGARNTIYF.

The rearrangement uses TRBV2 and TRBJ1-5; tentatively, D is TRBD1 (5 bases). Germline-derived CDR1 and CDR2 are SNHLY and FYNNEI. There are 16 residues in the CDR3. V was pared by 8 bases and J by 0 bases, with 17 bases between. In nucleotides, the CDR3 is TGTGCCAGCGAGCAGGGCACGAGTTATAGCAATCAGCCCCAGCATTTT. Amino acids: CASEQGTSYSNQPQHF.

This clone was counted ten times or more. The genes are TRBV29-1 and TRBJ1-1, with D possibly matching TRBD1 (6 bases). CDR1 SQVTM and CDR2 ANQGSEA come from the germline V gene. The CDR3 consists of 13 residues. Trimming pared 6 bases from V and 11 bases from J, leaving 22 bases between. The CDR3 DNA reads TGCAGCGTATTACGACAGGAAAAATCGGGGGCTTTCTTT. Amino acid sequence: CSVLRQEKSGAFF.

The chain joins TRBV11-2 to TRBJ1-3; D is perhaps TRBD1 (6 bases). V dropped 5 bases and J dropped 6 bases, with 20 bases sitting between them. Germline-derived CDR1 and CDR2 are SGHAT and FQNNGV. The CDR3 has 16 residues. The CDR3 DNA follows: TGTGCCAGCAGCCCCCGACAGGAAGAGTGGGCAAACACCATATATTTT. This gives the protein CASSPRQEEWANTIYF.